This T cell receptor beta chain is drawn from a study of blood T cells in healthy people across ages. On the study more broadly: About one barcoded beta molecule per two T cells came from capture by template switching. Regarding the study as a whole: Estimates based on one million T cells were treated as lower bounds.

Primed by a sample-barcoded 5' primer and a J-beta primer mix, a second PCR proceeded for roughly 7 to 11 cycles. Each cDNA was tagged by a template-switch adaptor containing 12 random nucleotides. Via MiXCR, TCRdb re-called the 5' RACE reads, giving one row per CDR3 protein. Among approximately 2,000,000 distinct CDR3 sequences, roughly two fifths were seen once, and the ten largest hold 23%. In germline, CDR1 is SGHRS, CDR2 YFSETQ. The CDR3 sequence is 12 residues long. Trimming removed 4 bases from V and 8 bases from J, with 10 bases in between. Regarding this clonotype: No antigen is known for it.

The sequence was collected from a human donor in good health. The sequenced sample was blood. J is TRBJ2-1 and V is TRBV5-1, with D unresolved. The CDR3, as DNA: TGCGCCAGCAGCGGATGGTGGGATGAGCAGTTCTTC. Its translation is CASSGWWDEQFF.